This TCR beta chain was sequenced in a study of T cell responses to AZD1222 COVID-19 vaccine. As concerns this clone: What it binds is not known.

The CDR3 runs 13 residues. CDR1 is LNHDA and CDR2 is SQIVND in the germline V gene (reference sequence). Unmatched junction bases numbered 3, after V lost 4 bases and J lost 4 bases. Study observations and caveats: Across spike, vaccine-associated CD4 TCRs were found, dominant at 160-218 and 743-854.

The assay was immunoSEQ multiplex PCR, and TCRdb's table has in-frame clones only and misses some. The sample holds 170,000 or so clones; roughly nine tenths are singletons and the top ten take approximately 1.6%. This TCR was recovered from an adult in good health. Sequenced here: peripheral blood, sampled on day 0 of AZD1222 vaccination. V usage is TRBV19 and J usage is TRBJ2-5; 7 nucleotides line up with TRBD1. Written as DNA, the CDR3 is TGTGCCAGTAGTACCAACAGGGGAGAGACCCAGTACTTC. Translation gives CASSTNRGETQYF.